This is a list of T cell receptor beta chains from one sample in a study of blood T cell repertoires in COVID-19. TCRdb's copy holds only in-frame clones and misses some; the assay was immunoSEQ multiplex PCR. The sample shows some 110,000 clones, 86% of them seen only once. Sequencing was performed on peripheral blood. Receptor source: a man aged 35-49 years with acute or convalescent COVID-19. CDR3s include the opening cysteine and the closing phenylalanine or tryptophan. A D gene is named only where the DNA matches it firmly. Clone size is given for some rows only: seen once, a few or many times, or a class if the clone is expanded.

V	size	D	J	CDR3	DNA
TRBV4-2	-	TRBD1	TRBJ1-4	CASSYRGGTDEKLFF	TGTGCCAGCAGCTACAGAGGGGGCACGGATGAAAAACTGTTTTTT
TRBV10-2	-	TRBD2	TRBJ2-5	CASRAGLAGMVTETQYF	TGCGCCAGCAGGGCGGGACTAGCGGGGATGGTCACGGAGACCCAGTACTTC
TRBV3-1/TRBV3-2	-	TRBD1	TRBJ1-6	CASSQEQGASSPLHF	TGTGCCAGCAGCCAAGAACAGGGGGCTAGCTCACCCCTCCACTTT
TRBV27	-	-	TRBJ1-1	CASSWAQNTEAFF	TGTGCCAGCAGCTGGGCTCAGAACACTGAAGCTTTCTTT
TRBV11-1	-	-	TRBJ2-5	CAAWGGGETQYF	TGTGCCGCCTGGGGGGGCGGAGAGACCCAGTACTTC
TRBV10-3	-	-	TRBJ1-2	CAISDSVSYGYTF	TGTGCCATTTCCGACTCAGTTTCCTATGGCTACACCTTC
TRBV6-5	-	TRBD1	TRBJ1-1	CASRRDRSFTEAFF	TGTGCCAGCAGACGGGACAGAAGTTTCACTGAAGCTTTCTTT
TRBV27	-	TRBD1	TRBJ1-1	CASRTGVHGGNTEAFF	TGTGCCAGCAGGACAGGGGTTCATGGAGGGAACACTGAAGCTTTCTTT
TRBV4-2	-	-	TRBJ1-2	CASSQGIGGDYGYTF	TGTGCCAGCAGCCAAGGAATAGGAGGGGACTATGGCTACACCTTC
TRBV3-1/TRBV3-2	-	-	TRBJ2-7	CASSQRLNYEQYF	TGTGCCAGCAGCCAAAGACTGAACTACGAGCAGTACTTC
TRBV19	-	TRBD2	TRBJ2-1	CASSSGRPDNEQFF	TGTGCCAGTAGTAGCGGGAGACCTGACAATGAGCAGTTCTTC
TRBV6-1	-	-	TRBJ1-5	CASSDTQGQPQHF	TGTGCCAGCAGTGATACACAGGGACAGCCCCAGCATTTT
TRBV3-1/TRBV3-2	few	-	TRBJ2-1	CASSQDPTRSSYNEQFF	TGTGCCAGCAGCCAAGACCCAACTAGAAGCTCCTACAATGAGCAGTTCTTC
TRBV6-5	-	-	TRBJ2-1	CAFGLSYNEQFF	TGTGCCTTCGGACTCTCCTACAATGAGCAGTTCTTC
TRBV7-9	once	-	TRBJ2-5	CATALAPETQYF	TGTGCCACCGCCCTAGCCCCCGAGACCCAGTACTTC
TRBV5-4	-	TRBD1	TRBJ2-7	CASSYDRGYEQYF	TGTGCCAGCAGTTATGACAGGGGATACGAGCAGTACTTC
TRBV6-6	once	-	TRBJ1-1	CASRDVAGAKTEAFF	TGTGCCAGCAGAGATGTGGCAGGGGCGAAGACTGAAGCTTTCTTT
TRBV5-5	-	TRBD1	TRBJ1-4	CASSRDRGREKLFF	TGTGCCAGCAGCCGGGACAGGGGTAGGGAAAAACTGTTTTTT
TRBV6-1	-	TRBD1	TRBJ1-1	CASRTTDRGFTEAFF	TGTGCCAGCCGAACTACAGACAGGGGGTTTACTGAAGCTTTCTTT
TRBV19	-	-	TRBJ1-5	CASSPGGPQHF	TGTGCCAGTAGTCCTGGAGGGCCCCAGCATTTT
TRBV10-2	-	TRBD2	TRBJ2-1	CASSTTSGGNNEQFF	TGCGCCAGCAGTACGACTAGCGGGGGTAACAATGAGCAGTTCTTC
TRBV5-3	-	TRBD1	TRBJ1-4	CARSFTGTGIEKLFF	TGTGCCAGAAGCTTTACCGGGACAGGGATTGAAAAACTGTTTTTT
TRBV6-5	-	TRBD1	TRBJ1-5	CASKRTGISNQPQHF	TGTGCCAGCAAACGGACAGGGATTAGCAATCAGCCCCAGCATTTT
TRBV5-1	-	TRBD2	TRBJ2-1	CASSITSGGHNEQFF	TGCGCCAGCAGCATTACTAGCGGGGGGCACAATGAGCAGTTCTTC
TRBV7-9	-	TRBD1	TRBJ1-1	CASSFYFSGGNTEAFF	TGTGCCAGCAGCTTTTACTTTTCAGGGGGAAACACTGAAGCTTTCTTT
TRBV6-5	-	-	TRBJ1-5	CASVREEIGNQPQHF	TGTGCCAGCGTAAGAGAGGAAATTGGCAATCAGCCCCAGCATTTT
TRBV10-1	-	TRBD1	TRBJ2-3	CASRRQGTDTQYF	TGCGCCAGCAGGAGACAGGGTACAGATACGCAGTATTTT
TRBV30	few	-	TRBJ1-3	CAWSSGVSGNTIYF	TGTGCCTGGAGCTCGGGAGTATCAGGAAACACCATATATTTT
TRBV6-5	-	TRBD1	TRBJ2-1	CASSHTGQGGNEQFF	TGTGCCAGCAGCCATACGGGACAGGGTGGGAATGAGCAGTTCTTC
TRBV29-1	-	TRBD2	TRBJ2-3	CSVEAGLAAGYTQYF	TGCAGCGTTGAAGCGGGACTAGCGGCCGGCTATACGCAGTATTTT
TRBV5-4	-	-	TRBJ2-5	CASSPGRGSQETQYF	TGTGCCAGCAGCCCGGGCCGGGGGAGCCAAGAGACCCAGTACTTC
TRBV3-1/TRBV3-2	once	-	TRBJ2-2	CASSSVGGGTNTGELFF	TGTGCCAGCAGCTCTGTCGGCGGGGGCACGAACACCGGGGAGCTGTTTTTT
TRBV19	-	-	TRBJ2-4	CASSSRGGRVNIQYF	TGTGCCAGTAGCTCGAGGGGGGGGCGCGTGAACATTCAGTACTTC
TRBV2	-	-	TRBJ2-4	CASIRDGNIQYF	TGTGCCAGCATCAGGGATGGAAACATTCAGTACTTC
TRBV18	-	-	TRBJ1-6	CASSPGRGNSPLHF	TGTGCCAGCTCACCGGGCCGGGGTAATTCACCCCTCCACTTT
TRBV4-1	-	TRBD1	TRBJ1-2	CASSLETGARGSVYTF	TGCGCCAGCAGCCTGGAAACAGGGGCCCGGGGAAGCGTCTACACCTTC
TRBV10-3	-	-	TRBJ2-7	CAITRQEPYEQYF	TGTGCCATCACCCGACAGGAACCTTACGAGCAGTACTTC